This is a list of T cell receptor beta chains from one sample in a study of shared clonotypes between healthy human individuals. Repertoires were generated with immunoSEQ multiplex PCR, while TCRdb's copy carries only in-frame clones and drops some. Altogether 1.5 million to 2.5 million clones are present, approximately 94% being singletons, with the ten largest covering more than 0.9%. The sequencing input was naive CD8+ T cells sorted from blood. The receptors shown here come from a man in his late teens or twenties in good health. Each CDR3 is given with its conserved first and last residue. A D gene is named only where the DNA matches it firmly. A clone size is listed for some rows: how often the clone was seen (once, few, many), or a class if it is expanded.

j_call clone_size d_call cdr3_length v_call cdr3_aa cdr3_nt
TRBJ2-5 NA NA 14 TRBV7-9 CASSLVRDQETQYF TGTGCCAGCAGCTTAGTTAGGGACCAAGAGACCCAGTACTTC
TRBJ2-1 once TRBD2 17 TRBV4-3 CASSQSGRADIPNEQFF TGCGCCAGCAGCCAAAGCGGGAGGGCCGATATACCTAATGAGCAGTTCTTC
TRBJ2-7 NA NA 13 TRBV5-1 CASSEGIRYEQYF TGCGCCAGCAGTGAAGGGATTCGGTACGAGCAGTACTTC
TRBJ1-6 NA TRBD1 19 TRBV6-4 CASSEYGQGWSSYNSPLHF TGTGCCAGCAGTGAATACGGACAGGGCTGGAGCTCCTATAATTCACCCCTCCACTTT
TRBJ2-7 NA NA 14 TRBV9 CASSADSESYEQYF TGTGCCAGCAGCGCGGACAGTGAATCCTACGAGCAGTACTTC
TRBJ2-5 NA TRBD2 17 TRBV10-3 CAISDYSGGPPGETQYF TGTGCCATCAGTGATTACAGCGGGGGGCCTCCTGGGGAGACCCAGTACTTC
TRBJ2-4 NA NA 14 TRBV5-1 CASSSPGAKNIQYF TGCGCCAGCAGCTCCCCCGGGGCCAAAAACATTCAGTACTTC
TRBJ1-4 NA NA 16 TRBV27 CASSLVTGSTNEKLFF TGTGCCAGCAGTTTGGTCACAGGGTCTACTAATGAAAAACTGTTTTTT
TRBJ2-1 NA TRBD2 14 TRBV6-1 CASSPSGLYNEQFF TGTGCCAGCTCCCCCTCGGGACTATACAATGAGCAGTTCTTC
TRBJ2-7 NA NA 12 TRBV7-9 CASSLVLYEQYF TGTGCCAGCAGCTTGGTCCTCTACGAGCAGTACTTC
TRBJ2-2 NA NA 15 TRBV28 CASSLDARNTGELFF TGTGCCAGCAGTTTAGACGCGCGGAACACCGGGGAGCTGTTTTTT
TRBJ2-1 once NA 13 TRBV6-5 CASSYPGGDEQFF TGTGCCAGCAGTTACCCAGGGGGGGATGAGCAGTTCTTC
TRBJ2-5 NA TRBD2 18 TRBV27 CASSADRPYGGISETQYF TGTGCCAGCAGTGCTGACCGACCCTACGGGGGGATCTCAGAGACCCAGTACTTC
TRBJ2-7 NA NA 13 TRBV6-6 CASSVRGGYEQYF TGTGCCAGCAGTGTCAGGGGAGGCTACGAGCAGTACTTC
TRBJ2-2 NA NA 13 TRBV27 CASSLSPRRELFF TGTGCCAGCAGTTTATCCCCTCGGAGGGAGCTGTTTTTT
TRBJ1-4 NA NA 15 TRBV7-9 CASSGPRATNEKLFF TGTGCCAGCAGCGGCCCTCGGGCGACTAATGAAAAACTGTTTTTT
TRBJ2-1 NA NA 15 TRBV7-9 CASSLGQGIYNEQFF TGTGCCAGCAGCTTAGGGCAGGGCATCTACAATGAGCAGTTCTTC
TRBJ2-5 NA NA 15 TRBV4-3 CALADRPFPQETQYF TGCGCCCTCGCAGACCGTCCCTTCCCTCAAGAGACCCAGTACTTC
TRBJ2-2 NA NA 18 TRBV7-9 CASSLARGNLEVTGELFF TGTGCCAGCAGCTTAGCGCGGGGCAACCTCGAGGTCACCGGGGAGCTGTTTTTT
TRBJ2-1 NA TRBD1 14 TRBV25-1 CASMEGTGDNEQFF TGTGCCAGTATGGAGGGGACAGGGGACAATGAGCAGTTCTTC